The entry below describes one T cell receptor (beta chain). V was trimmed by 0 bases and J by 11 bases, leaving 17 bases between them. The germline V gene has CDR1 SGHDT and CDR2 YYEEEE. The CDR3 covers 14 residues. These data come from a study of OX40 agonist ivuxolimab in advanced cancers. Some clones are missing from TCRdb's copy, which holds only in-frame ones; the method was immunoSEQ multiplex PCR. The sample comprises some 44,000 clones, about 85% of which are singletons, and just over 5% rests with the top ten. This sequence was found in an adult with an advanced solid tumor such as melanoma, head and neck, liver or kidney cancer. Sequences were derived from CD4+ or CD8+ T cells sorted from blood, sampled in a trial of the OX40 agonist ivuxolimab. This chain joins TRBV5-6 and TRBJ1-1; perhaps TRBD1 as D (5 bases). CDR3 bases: TGTGCCAGCAGCTTGGCCGTATTCGGGGGGAGGGCTTTCTTT. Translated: CASSLAVFGGRAFF.